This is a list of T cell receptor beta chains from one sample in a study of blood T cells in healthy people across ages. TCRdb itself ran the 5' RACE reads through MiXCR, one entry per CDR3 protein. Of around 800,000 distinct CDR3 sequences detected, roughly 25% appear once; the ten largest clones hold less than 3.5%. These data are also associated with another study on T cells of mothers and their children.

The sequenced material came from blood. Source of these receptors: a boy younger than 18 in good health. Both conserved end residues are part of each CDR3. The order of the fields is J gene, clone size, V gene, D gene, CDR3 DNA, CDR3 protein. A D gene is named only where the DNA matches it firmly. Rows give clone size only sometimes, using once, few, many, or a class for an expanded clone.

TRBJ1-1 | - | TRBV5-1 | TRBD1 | TGCGCCAGCAGCTATTTAGGGGGCCTGAACACTGAAGCTTTCTTT | CASSYLGGLNTEAFF
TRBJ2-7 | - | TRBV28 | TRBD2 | TGTGCCAGCAGTCAACTAGCGGGGGGGTACAATGAGCAGTACTTC | CASSQLAGGYNEQYF
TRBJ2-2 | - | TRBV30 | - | TGTGCCTGGAATGGGGAGAGGGAGCTGTTTTTT | CAWNGERELFF
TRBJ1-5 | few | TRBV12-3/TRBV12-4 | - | TGTGCCAGCAGTTTATCGGGGGGACGAGGGCCCCAGCATTTT | CASSLSGGRGPQHF
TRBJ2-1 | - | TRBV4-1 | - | TGCGCCAGCAGCCAAGTGGAGGGGGTGAATGAGCAGTTCTTC | CASSQVEGVNEQFF
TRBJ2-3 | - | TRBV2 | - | TGTGCCAGCAGTGAATTCCAGCGGACTAGCACAGATACGCAGTATTTT | CASSEFQRTSTDTQYF
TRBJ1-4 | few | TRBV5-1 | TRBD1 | TGCGCCAGCAGCTCCGGACAGGTGAATGAAAAACTGCTTTTT | CASSSGQVNEKLLF
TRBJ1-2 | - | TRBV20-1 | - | TGCAGTGCCCCCAGAGAGGGTTATGGCTACACCTTC | CSAPREGYGYTF
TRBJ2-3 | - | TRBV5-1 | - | TGCGCCACCCAGAGGGTCCCTAGCACAGATACGCAGTATTTT | CATQRVPSTDTQYF
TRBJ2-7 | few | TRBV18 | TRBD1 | TGTGCCAGCTCACCTCGACAGGGGGAATACGAGCAGTACTTC | CASSPRQGEYEQYF
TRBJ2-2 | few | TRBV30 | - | TGTGCCTGGAACCCCTACGGGTTAGGAACCGGGGAGCTGTTTTTT | CAWNPYGLGTGELFF
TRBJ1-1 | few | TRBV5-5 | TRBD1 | TGTGCCAGCAGCTTGATAACAGGGGGCCGTTACACTGAAGCTTTCTTT | CASSLITGGRYTEAFF
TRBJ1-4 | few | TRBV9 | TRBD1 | TGTGCCAGCAGCCCCCGGGACAGTTCCGAACTGTTTTTT | CASSPRDSSELFF
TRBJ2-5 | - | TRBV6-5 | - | TGTGCCAGCAGTTACGACAGGTGGGAAGAGACCCAGTACTTC | CASSYDRWEETQYF
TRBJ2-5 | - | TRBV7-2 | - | TGTGCCAGCAGCTTATCCTTAACTAGTCGCGAGACCCAGTACTTC | CASSLSLTSRETQYF
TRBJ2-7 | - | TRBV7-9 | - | TGTGCCAGCAGCTTTGACAGACGATACGAGCAGTACTTC | CASSFDRRYEQYF
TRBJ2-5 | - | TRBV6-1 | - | TGTGCCAGCAGTCCCACCAACTGGCGAGAGACCCAGTACTTC | CASSPTNWRETQYF
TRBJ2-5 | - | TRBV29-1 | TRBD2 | TGCAGCGTTGAGTTCGTCCTAGCGGCGGAGACCCAGTACTTC | CSVEFVLAAETQYF
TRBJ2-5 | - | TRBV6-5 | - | TGTGCCAGCAGTTACGGGACGGACCAAGAGACCCAGTACTTC | CASSYGTDQETQYF
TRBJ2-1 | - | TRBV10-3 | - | TGTGCCATCCCGTGGAGGGGCAATGAGCAGTTCTTC | CAIPWRGNEQFF
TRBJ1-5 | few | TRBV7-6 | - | TGTGCCAGCAGCTTATATGGCAGGGGAAGCAATCAGCCCCAGCATTTT | CASSLYGRGSNQPQHF
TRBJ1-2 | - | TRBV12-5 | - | TGTGCTAGTGGTTTGCGGGAAAACTATGGCTACACCTTC | CASGLRENYGYTF
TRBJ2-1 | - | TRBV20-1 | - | TGCAGTGCTAGACCTGGGTGGGTGGAGGACAATGAGCAGTTCTTC | CSARPGWVEDNEQFF
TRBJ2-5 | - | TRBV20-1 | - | TGCAGTGCTAGAGATCAGATGGAGGTTCGGGAGACCCAGTACTTC | CSARDQMEVRETQYF
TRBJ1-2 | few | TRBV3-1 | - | TGTGCCAGCAGCCAAGACGGCCGCGCCGGTGGCTACACCTTC | CASSQDGRAGGYTF
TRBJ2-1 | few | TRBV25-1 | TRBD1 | TGTGCCAGCAGTGAGGGGACAGGGGGCAGGGATGAGCAGTTCTTC | CASSEGTGGRDEQFF
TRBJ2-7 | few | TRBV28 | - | TGTGCCAGCCGGAGGGAGGGGGCGTCCGAGCAGTACTTC | CASRREGASEQYF
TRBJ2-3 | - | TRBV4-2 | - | TGTGCCTCCGGCGGGGGCCCTTCAAGTAGCACAGATACGCAGTATTTT | CASGGGPSSSTDTQYF
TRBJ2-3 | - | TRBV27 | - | TGTGCCAGCAGTACCCGGGCAGGGGATGGAGATACGCAGTATTTT | CASSTRAGDGDTQYF
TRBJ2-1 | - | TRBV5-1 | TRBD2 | TGCGCCAGCAGCGTCCTAGCGGGGGGTAATGAGCAGTTCTTC | CASSVLAGGNEQFF
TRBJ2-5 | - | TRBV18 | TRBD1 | TGTGCCAGCTCGCCAATGGGACAGGTAGAAGAGACCCAGTACTTC | CASSPMGQVEETQYF
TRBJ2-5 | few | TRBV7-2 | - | TGTGCCAGCAGCCCCGAGGTGGCCCAGTACTTC | CASSPEVAQYF
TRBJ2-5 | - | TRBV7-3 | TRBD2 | TGTGCCAGCAGCTTGGCGGGGGGGCTTGGAGAGACCCAGTACTTC | CASSLAGGLGETQYF
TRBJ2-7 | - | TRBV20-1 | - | TGCAGTGCCAATGAGGGCAGCCGTTACGAGCAGTACTTC | CSANEGSRYEQYF
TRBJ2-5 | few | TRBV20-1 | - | TGCAGTCCGGTACCGGAGCGGGAGACCCAGTACTTC | CSPVPERETQYF
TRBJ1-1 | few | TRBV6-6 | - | TGTGCCAGCAGTTACGAAAGGAACACTGAAACTTTCTTT | CASSYERNTETFF
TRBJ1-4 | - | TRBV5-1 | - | TGCGCCAGCAGCTTGGCCGGGGGGGCTAATGAAAAACTGTTTTTT | CASSLAGGANEKLFF
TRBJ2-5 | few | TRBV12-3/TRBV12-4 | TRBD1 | TGTGCCAGTGGACAGGGTGTTCAAGAGACCCAGTACTTC | CASGQGVQETQYF
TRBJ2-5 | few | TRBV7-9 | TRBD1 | TGTGCCAGCAAGCAGGGGGCTCGGCAAGAGACCCAGTACTTC | CASKQGARQETQYF
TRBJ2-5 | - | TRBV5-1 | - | TGCGCCAGCTTCAGCGGCGAACCTAAGGGGACCCAGTACTTC | CASFSGEPKGTQYF
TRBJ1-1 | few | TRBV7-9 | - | TGTGCCAGCAGCTACAGGGAGGGAGCTTTCTTT | CASSYREGAFF
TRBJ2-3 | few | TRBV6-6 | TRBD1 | TGTGCCAGCAGTTACGGGGACAGGGACGCAGATACGCAGTATTTT | CASSYGDRDADTQYF
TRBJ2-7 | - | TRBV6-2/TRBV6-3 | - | TGTGCCAGCAGTAACCATAATCGCCGCGAGCAGTACTTC | CASSNHNRREQYF
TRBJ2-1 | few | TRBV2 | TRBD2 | TGTGCCAGCACCACCGGGACTAGCGGGGGTGAGCAGTTCTTC | CASTTGTSGGEQFF
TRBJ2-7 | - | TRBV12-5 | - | TGTGCTAGTGGTTTATTATCCTACGAGCAGTACTTC | CASGLLSYEQYF
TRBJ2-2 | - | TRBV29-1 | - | TGCAGCGCGACGGGGGCCAGAGCCGGGGAGCTGTTTTTT | CSATGARAGELFF
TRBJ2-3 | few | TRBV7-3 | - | TGTGCCAGCAGCTCTATCGCTGGAGATACGCAGTATTTT | CASSSIAGDTQYF
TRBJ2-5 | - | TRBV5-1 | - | TGCGCCAGCCGGGGGGCAGTCCAAGAGACCCAGTACTTC | CASRGAVQETQYF
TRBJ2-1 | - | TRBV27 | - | TGTGCCAGCAGTTTATCGTTTTGGCTGGCCGGTTTGGAGCAGTTCTTC | CASSLSFWLAGLEQFF
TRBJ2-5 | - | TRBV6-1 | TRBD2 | TGTGCCAGCAGCCCCCTGGGCGGGGGGACCCAAGAGACCCAGTACTTC | CASSPLGGGTQETQYF
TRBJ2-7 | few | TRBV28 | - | TGTGCCAGCAGTTTATTAGGGCAGGCGCCCTACGAGCAGTACTTC | CASSLLGQAPYEQYF
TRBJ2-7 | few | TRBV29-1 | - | TGCAGCGTTGAAGAATGGGGGAACGTTGGCGAGCAGTACTTC | CSVEEWGNVGEQYF
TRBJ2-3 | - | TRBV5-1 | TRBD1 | TGCGCCAGCAGTTCCGGGACAGGTGAAGATACGCAGTATTTT | CASSSGTGEDTQYF
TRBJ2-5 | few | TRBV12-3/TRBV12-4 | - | TGTGCCAGCAGCTCTCTTAGGACCCAGTACTTC | CASSSLRTQYF
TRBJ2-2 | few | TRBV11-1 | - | TGTGCCAGCAGCATGGGTAGGGCAGTCAACACCGGGGAGCTGTTTTTT | CASSMGRAVNTGELFF
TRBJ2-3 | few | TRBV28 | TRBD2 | TGTGCCAGCAGTATAAACCCGGGACTAGCGGATACGCAGTATTTT | CASSINPGLADTQYF
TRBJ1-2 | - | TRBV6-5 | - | TGTGCCAGCAGTTACCGTGTCGACGGACTCTATGGCTACACCTTC | CASSYRVDGLYGYTF
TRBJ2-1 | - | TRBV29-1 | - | TGCAGCGTTGATACCAGGGACGGGGCCCGCTACAATGAGCAGTTCTTC | CSVDTRDGARYNEQFF
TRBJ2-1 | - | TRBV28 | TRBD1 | TGTGCCAGCAACGGACAGGGGATATACAATGAGCAGTTCTTC | CASNGQGIYNEQFF
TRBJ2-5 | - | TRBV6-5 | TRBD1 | TGTGCCAGCAGTTATGCCGAGGGGGACAGGGTGATCGAGACCCAGTACTTC | CASSYAEGDRVIETQYF